This is a list of T cell receptor beta chains from one sample in a study of cytomegalovirus exposure and HLA in healthy donors. Assay: immunoSEQ multiplex PCR; the TCRdb copy retains only in-frame clones and omits some. The sample lists about 140,000 clones; approximately 82% were seen once. The sequenced material came from PBMCs. The receptors were sampled from a woman in her thirties or forties in good health and CMV-seronegative. The CDR3 runs from the conserved cysteine through the conserved F or W. A D gene is named only where the DNA matches it firmly. A clone size is listed for some rows: how often the clone was seen (once, few, many), or a class if it is expanded.

d_call | j_call | cdr3_length | clone_size | v_call | cdr3_aa | cdr3_nt
TRBD2 | TRBJ2-1 | 15 | . | TRBV27 | CASSSIRTSWGEQFF | TGTGCCAGCAGCTCAATAAGGACTAGTTGGGGTGAGCAGTTCTTC
. | TRBJ1-2 | 12 | . | TRBV27 | CASSSGIRGYTF | TGTGCCAGCAGTTCAGGAATACGCGGCTACACCTTC
. | TRBJ2-7 | 13 | . | TRBV7-8 | CASSSGILDEQYF | TGTGCCAGCAGCTCGGGAATCCTGGACGAGCAGTACTTC
TRBD2 | TRBJ2-1 | 15 | . | TRBV11-1 | CASAPGLAGNNEQFF | TGTGCCAGCGCCCCGGGACTAGCGGGAAACAATGAGCAGTTCTTC
. | TRBJ2-7 | 15 | . | TRBV4-3 | CASSLGITTGYEQYF | TGCGCCAGCAGCCTCGGGATAACCACGGGCTACGAGCAGTACTTC
TRBD1 | TRBJ1-5 | 16 | . | TRBV28 | CASSFLGDRGNQPQHF | TGTGCCAGCAGTTTCCTTGGGGACAGGGGGAATCAGCCCCAGCATTTT
TRBD2 | TRBJ2-7 | 15 | . | TRBV5-1 | CASSSENPGLGWKYF | TGCGCCAGCAGCTCTGAAAATCCGGGACTAGGATGGAAGTACTTC
. | TRBJ1-6 | 15 | few | TRBV9 | CASSVTEGAYSPLHF | TGTGCCAGCAGCGTAACGGAGGGTGCCTATTCACCCCTCCACTTT
TRBD1 | TRBJ1-5 | 13 | . | TRBV30 | CAWGDRADQPQHF | TGTGCCTGGGGGGACAGGGCTGATCAGCCCCAGCATTTT
TRBD1 | TRBJ2-7 | 15 | . | TRBV4-1 | CASSQAWTGGNEQYF | TGCGCCAGCAGCCAAGCCTGGACAGGGGGCAACGAGCAGTACTTC
TRBD2 | TRBJ2-1 | 17 | few | TRBV7-9 | CASSLAVGLADNNEQFF | TGTGCCAGCAGCTTAGCGGTGGGCCTAGCGGATAACAATGAGCAGTTCTTC
. | TRBJ2-7 | 15 | . | TRBV28 | CASSPRGSPLYEQYF | TGTGCCAGCAGTCCCCGGGGGTCCCCCCTCTACGAGCAGTACTTC
TRBD1 | TRBJ2-1 | 11 | . | TRBV7-9 | CASSLGTGVFF | TGTGCCAGCAGCTTAGGGACAGGGGTATTCTTC
TRBD2 | TRBJ2-1 | 15 | . | TRBV27 | CASRPGTSGYNEQFF | TGTGCCAGCAGGCCCGGGACTAGCGGTTACAATGAGCAGTTCTTC
TRBD1 | TRBJ1-2 | 14 | once | TRBV5-6 | CASSFSGTAYGYTF | TGTGCCAGCAGCTTTTCCGGGACAGCCTATGGCTACACCTTC
TRBD2 | TRBJ2-3 | 16 | . | TRBV10-3 | CAISKSGTSAPDTQYF | TGTGCCATCAGTAAATCCGGGACTAGCGCTCCCGATACGCAGTATTTT
TRBD1 | TRBJ1-4 | 15 | . | TRBV4-2 | CASSLTWTGDEKLFF | TGTGCCAGCAGCCTTACGTGGACAGGGGATGAAAAACTGTTTTTT
. | TRBJ2-5 | 13 | . | TRBV7-3 | CASSPSAWETQYF | TGTGCCAGCAGCCCCAGCGCTTGGGAGACCCAGTACTTC
. | TRBJ2-4 | 16 | once | TRBV7-2 | CASSLVGGGPANIQYF | TGTGCCAGCAGCTTAGTAGGGGGGGGGCCCGCAAACATTCAGTACTTC
TRBD1 | TRBJ1-1 | 13 | . | TRBV30 | CAWRGRGRSEAFF | TGTGCCTGGAGGGGTAGGGGGCGCTCTGAAGCTTTCTTT
TRBD2 | TRBJ2-7 | 13 | . | TRBV5-1 | CASSLAVAYEQYF | TGCGCCAGCAGTCTAGCGGTAGCCTACGAGCAGTACTTC
. | TRBJ1-1 | 16 | few | TRBV27 | CASIPSVPPLKAEAFF | TGTGCCAGCATCCCTTCGGTCCCCCCCCTGAAAGCTGAAGCTTTCTTT
. | TRBJ2-7 | 14 | few | TRBV6-6 | CASSYDGSSYEQYF | TGTGCCAGCAGTTACGACGGGAGTTCATACGAGCAGTACTTC
. | TRBJ1-1 | 14 | . | TRBV6-5 | CASSYGPLHPEAFF | TGTGCCAGCAGTTACGGGCCGCTTCACCCTGAAGCTTTCTTT
. | TRBJ1-2 | 13 | . | TRBV9 | CASSEGVYYGYTF | TGTGCCAGCAGCGAGGGGGTTTATTATGGCTACACCTTC
TRBD1 | TRBJ1-1 | 15 | . | TRBV4-3 | CASSQEGGLNTEAFF | TGCGCCAGCAGCCAAGAAGGGGGCCTGAACACTGAAGCTTTCTTT
. | TRBJ2-1 | 14 | . | TRBV29-1 | CSVETVHPYNEQFF | TGCAGCGTTGAAACGGTCCACCCGTACAATGAGCAGTTCTTC
TRBD1 | TRBJ1-1 | 17 | few | TRBV4-3 | CASSQEVLQGANTEAFF | TGCGCCAGCAGCCAAGAAGTCCTGCAGGGGGCTAACACTGAAGCTTTCTTT
TRBD1 | TRBJ2-7 | 15 | . | TRBV7-8 | CASSILGTAEYEQYF | TGTGCCAGCAGCATACTCGGGACAGCCGAATACGAGCAGTACTTC
. | TRBJ1-2 | 14 | . | TRBV5-4 | CASSLARWAYGYTF | TGTGCCAGCAGCTTGGCCAGATGGGCCTATGGCTACACCTTC
TRBD1 | TRBJ1-2 | 13 | . | TRBV19 | CASSIGGTEGYTF | TGTGCCAGTAGTATAGGAGGGACAGAGGGCTACACCTTC
. | TRBJ1-1 | 13 | . | TRBV19 | CASSQGTLSEAFF | TGTGCCAGTAGCCAGGGGACCTTGTCTGAAGCTTTCTTT
TRBD1 | TRBJ2-3 | 16 | once | TRBV4-2 | CASSQAFGQDTDTQYF | TGTGCCAGCAGCCAAGCTTTTGGACAGGACACAGATACGCAGTATTTT
TRBD1 | TRBJ1-1 | 14 | . | TRBV7-2 | CASSLVGQTRSAFF | TGTGCCAGCAGCTTAGTGGGACAGACTCGTTCAGCTTTCTTT
TRBD1 | TRBJ2-2 | 13 | . | TRBV29-1 | CSVWVGTGEGLFF | TGCAGCGTTTGGGTCGGGACAGGGGAAGGGCTGTTTTTT
TRBD1 | TRBJ1-2 | 14 | . | TRBV6-5 | CASTGTGAEKGYTF | TGTGCCAGCACGGGGACAGGGGCAGAGAAGGGCTACACCTTC
TRBD2 | TRBJ2-1 | 15 | . | TRBV9 | CASSVVAGGWNEQFF | TGTGCCAGCAGCGTAGTAGCGGGAGGGTGGAATGAGCAGTTCTTC
. | TRBJ1-2 | 12 | once | TRBV19 | CASNTGATGYTF | TGTGCCAGTAACACGGGAGCCACTGGCTACACCTTC
TRBD1 | TRBJ1-1 | 13 | once | TRBV5-1 | CASSLYRDREAFF | TGCGCCAGCAGCTTGTACCGGGACAGGGAAGCTTTCTTT
TRBD2 | TRBJ2-7 | 18 | . | TRBV7-2 | CASSLESLAGGISYEQYF | TGTGCCAGCAGCTTAGAATCCCTAGCGGGAGGAATATCCTACGAGCAGTACTTC
. | TRBJ2-1 | 16 | . | TRBV9 | CASSVDRGGWEGGQFF | TGTGCCAGCAGCGTGGATCGAGGGGGTTGGGAGGGGGGGCAGTTCTTC
TRBD1 | TRBJ2-7 | 14 | . | TRBV28 | CASSLDRGGYEQYF | TGTGCCAGCAGTTTAGACAGGGGCGGGTACGAGCAGTACTTC
. | TRBJ2-3 | 16 | . | TRBV7-3 | CASSPTGLDGRDTQYF | TGTGCCAGCAGCCCCACAGGGTTGGATGGGAGAGATACGCAGTATTTT
. | TRBJ2-3 | 13 | . | TRBV7-3 | CASSPHGADTQYF | TGTGCCAGCAGCCCCCACGGGGCAGATACGCAGTATTTT
. | TRBJ1-2 | 14 | . | TRBV7-9 | CASSSYRVPYGYTF | TGTGCCAGCAGCTCCTACAGGGTCCCCTATGGCTACACCTTC
TRBD1 | TRBJ2-1 | 13 | . | TRBV29-1 | CSVEGALTGFQFF | TGCAGCGTTGAAGGGGCGTTGACAGGGTTTCAGTTCTTC
. | TRBJ2-7 | 14 | . | TRBV7-3 | CASSFGSGSYEQYF | TGTGCCAGCAGCTTTGGGTCGGGCTCCTACGAGCAGTACTTC
. | TRBJ2-7 | 13 | . | TRBV5-1 | CASSLVGEYEQYF | TGCGCCAGCAGCTTGGTCGGAGAATACGAGCAGTACTTC
TRBD1 | TRBJ2-3 | 16 | . | TRBV13 | CASSFRQGGSTDTQYF | TGTGCCAGCAGCTTTCGACAGGGGGGCAGCACAGATACGCAGTATTTT
TRBD2 | TRBJ2-1 | 16 | . | TRBV4-3 | CASSQDLASGANEQFF | TGCGCCAGCAGCCAAGATTTGGCTAGCGGGGCTAATGAGCAGTTCTTC
. | TRBJ1-5 | 14 | . | TRBV4-2 | CASSQQVANQPQHF | TGTGCCAGCAGCCAACAGGTCGCCAATCAGCCCCAGCATTTT
. | TRBJ2-7 | 14 | . | TRBV6-6 | CASRWTFSDYEQYF | TGTGCCAGCAGATGGACTTTTTCCGACTACGAGCAGTACTTC
. | TRBJ2-3 | 16 | . | TRBV27 | CASSLILAGFTDTQYF | TGTGCCAGCAGTTTGATCCTCGCGGGCTTCACAGATACGCAGTATTTT
. | TRBJ1-1 | 13 | . | TRBV6-1 | CASSRLRGPEAFF | TGTGCCAGCAGTCGTCTTAGGGGCCCTGAAGCTTTCTTT
TRBD1 | TRBJ1-1 | 14 | . | TRBV2 | CASSEVTGDTEAFF | TGTGCCAGCAGTGAAGTGACAGGGGACACTGAAGCTTTCTTT